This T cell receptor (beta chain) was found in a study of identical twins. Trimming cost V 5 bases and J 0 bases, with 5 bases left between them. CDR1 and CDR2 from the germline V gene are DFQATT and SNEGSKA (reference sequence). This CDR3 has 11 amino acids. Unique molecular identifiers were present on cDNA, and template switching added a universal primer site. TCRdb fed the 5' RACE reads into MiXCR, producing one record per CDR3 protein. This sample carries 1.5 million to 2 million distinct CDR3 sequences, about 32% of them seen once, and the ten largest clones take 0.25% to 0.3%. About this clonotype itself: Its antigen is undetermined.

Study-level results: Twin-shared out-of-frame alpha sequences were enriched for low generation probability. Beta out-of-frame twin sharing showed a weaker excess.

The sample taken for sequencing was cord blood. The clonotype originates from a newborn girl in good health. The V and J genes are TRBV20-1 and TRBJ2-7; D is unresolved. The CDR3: CSAQRSYEQYF. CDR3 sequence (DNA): TGCAGTGCTCAACGCTCCTACGAGCAGTACTTC.